This TCR beta chain was captured in a study of T cell changes during pregnancy in multiple sclerosis (dated by TCRdb to 2018 to 2020). About the full investigation: The study examined how the T cell repertoire changed over the course of pregnancy in women with multiple sclerosis.

CDR1 and CDR2, looked up from the germline V gene, are SQVTM and ANQGSEA. From the cysteine up to the phenylalanine, the CDR3 has a length of 17 residues. The sequence is cut down to CDR3 DNA, 51 bases in frame from base 1. At the junction V is shortened by 2 bases and J by 0 bases; bases outside the gene matches: 5. For this clone: The antigen it binds to is not known. The record has no base qualities; no much larger clone is one base away.

The library came from the immunoSEQ multiplex PCR assay. This immuneACCESS table, as held by TCRdb, lists in-frame sequences with V and J called but not all clones. Of the missing ones, under half trace to an unresolved V gene in checked studies; the others have no known cause. The sample table records around 99,000 clones; 92% of these occur just once. More than 0.65% of the sample is held by the ten biggest clonotypes. This clonotype originated in a female donor in good health, enrolled as a control in a pregnancy study. The source was peripheral blood, collected in the third trimester of pregnancy. The sequence joins TRBV29-1 to TRBJ2-6, with 9 bases in between that match TRBD1. The DNA is TGCAGCGTTGAAACCGGGACAGGGAGCTCTGGGGCCAACGTCCTGACTTTC. This gives the protein CSVETGTGSSGANVLTF.